These 25 T cell receptor beta chains were all obtained from the same sample, sequenced in a study of cytomegalovirus exposure and HLA in healthy donors. 60 Vbeta and 13 Jbeta primers were used in PCR. The assay was immunoSEQ multiplex PCR, and TCRdb's table has in-frame clones only and misses some. Of some 170,000 clones listed, 75% to 80% are singletons. The material sequenced was PBMCs. All receptors derive from a middle-aged man in good health and CMV-seropositive.

This clone is a singleton in its sample. The chain is built from TRBV18 and TRBJ2-7; TRBD1 is a possible D gene (5 bases). This CDR3 comprises 14 residues. Per germline, CDR1 KGHSH and CDR2 LQKENI. V lost 2 bases and J 2 bases, leaving 10 bases between the germline ends. CDR3 sequence: CASSPSREAYEQYF. The CDR3 DNA follows: TGTGCCAGCTCACCATCCAGGGAAGCCTACGAGCAGTACTTC.

A single count supports this clone. The rearrangement uses TRBV21-1 and TRBJ2-5; the table's D call of TRBD1 was not tested on the DNA. The J call may be wrong; the DNA end is better matched by TRBJ2-7. TRBV21-1 is reported as a pseudogene. The CDR3 is made up of 16 amino acids. The CDR3 region has the DNA TGTGCCAGCAGCAATCTTATACAGGGAGCCTCCTACGAGCAGTACTTC. As protein: CASSNLIQGASYEQYF.

This clone was detected a few times. The rearrangement joins TRBV5-6 to TRBJ1-1; 9 nucleotides line up with TRBD1. This CDR3 comprises 16 residues. J lost 1 base, V lost 3 bases, and 7 bases had no gene match. The germline V gene has CDR1 SGHDT and CDR2 YYEEEE. In nucleotides, the CDR3 is TGTGCCAGCAGCTGGGGGACAGGGAAAAAGAACACTGAAGCTTTCTTT. This translates into CASSWGTGKKNTEAFF.

V usage is TRBV6-1 and J usage is TRBJ2-1, with D maybe TRBD2 (5 bases). With 1 base removed from V and 4 bases from J, the gap between germline ends came to 11 bases. This CDR3 region has 15 residues. Germline loops: CDR1 MNHNS, CDR2 SASEGT. In nucleotides, the CDR3 is TGTGCCAGCAGTGAAGGGCCTAGCCGGTACAATGAGCAGTTCTTC. This gives the protein CASSEGPSRYNEQFF.

The chain links TRBV14 to TRBJ2-5, with 12 positions matching TRBD2. Germline-derived CDR1 and CDR2 are SGHDN and FVKESK. With 5 bases clipped from V and 4 bases from J, the junction kept 5 bases outside the gene matches. This CDR3 is built from 15 residues. CDR3 bases: TGTGCCAGCAGCGCCCAACTAGCGGGAGGAGAGACCCAGTACTTC. Translating gives CASSAQLAGGETQYF.

CDR3 DNA sequence: TGTGCCAGCAGTTCCCGATGGGACAGTATGGGGACAGATACGCAGTATTTT. This sequence encodes CASSSRWDSMGTDTQYF. The rearrangement uses TRBV27 and TRBJ2-3; TRBD1 agrees at 7 bases. Per germline, CDR1 MNHEY and CDR2 SMNVEV (reference sequence). With V trimmed by 4 bases and J by 3 bases, 13 bases remained unmatched. This CDR3 comprises 17 residues.

The V gene is TRBV7-8, the J gene TRBJ2-5; D is perhaps TRBD2 (5 bases). V was shortened by 4 bases and J by 4 bases, with 19 bases between the two germline ends. Germline CDR1 reads SGHVS; CDR2 reads FQNEAQ. This CDR3 contains 16 residues. The CDR3 loop reads CASSSPDYPNRETQYF. Written as DNA, the CDR3 is TGTGCCAGCAGCTCCCCTGACTACCCGAACCGAGAGACCCAGTACTTC. The full variable domain, with the rest looked up from reference TRBV7-8 and TRBJ2-5, is GAGVSQSPRYKVAKRGQDVALRCDPISGHVSLFWYQQALGQGPEFLTYFQNEAQLDKSGLPSDRFFAERPEGSVSTLKIQRTQQEDSAVYLCASSSPDYPNRETQYFGPGTRLLVL.

The chain uses TRBV28 and TRBJ1-2, with TRBD1 matching over 9 bases. Germline CDR1 reads MDHEN; CDR2 reads SYDVKM. The junction had 5 bases not matched to a gene; V was cut back by 5 bases and J by 4 bases. The CDR3 runs to 14 residues. As DNA, the CDR3 is TGTGCCAGCAGTCTGGGACAGGGAAGCTATGGCTACACCTTC. It encodes CASSLGQGSYGYTF.

This chain links TRBV2 with TRBJ1-5; 7 positions match TRBD1. Per germline, CDR1 SNHLY and CDR2 FYNNEI. The CDR3 spans 14 residues. The V segment lost 7 bases and the J segment 2 bases; nucleotides outside the gene matches: 5. This CDR3 is CASTRTGGNQPQHF. CDR3 DNA sequence: TGTGCCAGCACTCGGACAGGAGGCAATCAGCCCCAGCATTTT.

The chain uses TRBV28 and TRBJ2-5; 10 bases are shared with TRBD1. V shed 5 bases and J 4 bases; nucleotides not matched to a gene: 4. Per the germline V gene, CDR1 is MDHEN and CDR2 is SYDVKM. The CDR3 loop spans 14 amino acids. The DNA of the CDR3 is TGTGCCAGCAGTCAGACAGGGGGCATAGAGACCCAGTACTTC. Translated: CASSQTGGIETQYF.

The chain joins TRBV5-1 to TRBJ2-7; 7 bases match TRBD1. The CDR3 spans 15 residues. V lost 4 bases, J lost 7 bases, and 14 bases stayed unmatched. CDR1 and CDR2 (germline): SGHRS, YFSETQ. In DNA, the CDR3 is TGCGCCAGCAGCCCAGGACAGGCGTCCGGTGGTGAGCAGTACTTC. Encoded protein: CASSPGQASGGEQYF.

The chain carries TRBV5-4 and TRBJ2-2, with TRBD1 matching 8 bases. Germline CDR1 reads SGHNT; CDR2 reads YYREEE (reference sequence). CDR3 length equals 16 residues. The V and J ends lost 0 bases and 3 bases, in that order; junction bases with no gene match: 4. The CDR3 coding sequence is TGTGCCAGCAGCTTGGGCAGGGGGCAGTACACCGGGGAGCTGTTTTTT. Amino acid sequence: CASSLGRGQYTGELFF.

V and J are TRBV18 and TRBJ2-1; 10 positions match TRBD1. CDR3 length equals 15 residues. The ends lost 3 bases at V and 9 bases at J; junction bases unmatched: 8. Germline V gene lookup returns CDR1 KGHSH and CDR2 LQKENI. CDR3 loop: CASSPGDRGQGEQFF. CDR3 nucleotides: TGTGCCAGCTCACCGGGGGACAGGGGACAGGGTGAGCAGTTCTTC. Full variable domain (missing parts from reference TRBV18 and TRBJ2-1): NAGVMQNPRHLVRRRGQEARLRCSPMKGHSHVYWYRQLPEEGLKFMVYLQKENIIDESGMPKERFSAEFPKEGPSILRIQQVVRGDSAAYFCASSPGDRGQGEQFFGPGTRLTVL.

The chain employs TRBV5-1 and TRBJ2-7, with 7 nucleotides matching TRBD2. This CDR3 has 17 amino acids. Looked up from germline, CDR1 is SGHRS and CDR2 is YFSETQ. The V and J ends lost 1 base and 6 bases, in that order; junction bases with no gene match: 16. CDR3 amino acids: CASSLLGGSYPGGEQYF. CDR3 DNA sequence: TGCGCCAGCAGCTTGCTTGGCGGGAGCTACCCGGGCGGCGAGCAGTACTTC.

The V gene is TRBV5-1, the J gene TRBJ2-7, with 8 bases that match TRBD1. The V and J ends lost 0 bases and 5 bases, in that order; junction bases with no gene match: 4. The CDR3 spans 14 residues. Germline CDR1 reads SGHRS; CDR2 reads YFSETQ. The CDR3 loop reads CASSLGTGSHEQYF. CDR3 nucleotides: TGCGCCAGCAGCTTGGGGACAGGGTCCCACGAGCAGTACTTC.

The chain couples TRBV30 to TRBJ1-1; D is unresolved. Germline V CDR1 and CDR2: GTSNPN, SVGIG (reference sequence). The CDR3 has 11 residues. Trimming left V 3 bases short and J 11 bases short, with 13 bases between. In nucleotides, the CDR3 is TGTGCCTGGAGCAATAGAATGAGGGCTTTCTTT. Translated, it gives CAWSNRMRAFF.

The chain joins TRBV5-1 to TRBJ2-7; TRBD1 matches at 9 bases. Germline loops: CDR1 SGHRS, CDR2 YFSETQ. The V segment lost 9 bases and the J segment 4 bases; nucleotides outside the gene matches: 11. This CDR3 spans 14 amino acids. CDR3 residues: CATRLDRGEYEQYF. CDR3 DNA sequence: TGCGCCACCCGACTGGACAGGGGCGAATACGAGCAGTACTTC.

The sample holds a few counts of this clone. This chain joins TRBV29-1 and TRBJ1-4; TRBD1 matches at 8 bases. Germline CDR1 SQVTM, CDR2 ANQGSEA. The CDR3 has 15 residues. The V gene end was trimmed by 4 bases and the J gene end by 5 bases; junction bases not matched to a gene: 9. The CDR3 reads CSVAYQGARNEKLFF. CDR3 sequence (DNA): TGCAGCGTTGCCTACCAGGGGGCGCGAAATGAAAAACTGTTTTTT.

The CDR3: CASSKGKRTYEQYF. The DNA for the CDR3 is TGTGCCAGTAGTAAGGGGAAACGCACCTACGAGCAGTACTTC. The chain couples TRBV19 to TRBJ2-7, with D possibly matching TRBD1 (5 bases). The V end lost 4 bases, the J end lost 2 bases, and 12 bases lay between the germline ends. CDR3 length: 14 residues. Germline V CDR1 and CDR2: LNHDA, SQIVND (reference sequence).

The V call is TRBV9, the J call TRBJ2-1, with D possibly matching TRBD1 (5 bases). The CDR3 consists of 16 residues. CDR1 and CDR2 from the germline V gene are SGDLS and YYNGEE. V was trimmed by 0 bases and J by 7 bases, leaving 17 bases between them. CDR3 protein: CASSVGADTRRNEQFF. Written as DNA, the CDR3 is TGTGCCAGCAGCGTAGGGGCGGACACACGTCGGAATGAGCAGTTCTTC.

This chain links TRBV30 with TRBJ2-6, with 7 bases matching TRBD1. The CDR3 sequence is 17 residues long. The germline V gene has CDR1 GTSNPN and CDR2 SVGIG (reference sequence). V shed 0 bases, J shed 0 bases, and the junction held 5 bases outside the gene matches. CDR3 nucleotides: TGTGCCTGGAGTGTCCCGGGACAGACCTCTGGGGCCAACGTCCTGACTTTC. Translated, it gives CAWSVPGQTSGANVLTF.

V usage is TRBV11-2 and J usage is TRBJ2-3; 9 bases align to TRBD2. The CDR3 is 16 residues long. The trim removed 4 bases at V and 0 bases at J, leaving 5 bases unmatched. The germline V gene has CDR1 SGHAT and CDR2 FQNNGV. In nucleotides, the CDR3 is TGTGCCAGCAGCTCACTGACTAGCGGAAGCACAGATACGCAGTATTTT. This translates into CASSSLTSGSTDTQYF.

The V and J genes are TRBV2 and TRBJ2-1; D is possibly TRBD1 (6 bases). This CDR3 spans 14 amino acids. With 7 bases removed from V and 10 bases from J, the gap between germline ends came to 20 bases. Germline lookup yields CDR1 SNHLY and CDR2 FYNNEI. CDR3 in DNA: TGTGCCAGCATCTGGTCTTATTCGGACAGAGAGCAGTTCTTC. Translating it yields CASIWSYSDREQFF.

The chain joins TRBV5-4 to TRBJ1-2; unclear D gene. This CDR3 has 16 amino acids. The germline CDR1 and CDR2 sequences are SGHNT and YYREEE (reference sequence). Trimming took off 0 bases at V and 0 bases at J, with 12 bases between the two ends. CDR3 nucleotide sequence: TGTGCCAGCAGCTTGGTGGCGGGTAGTGCTAACTATGGCTACACCTTC. Amino acid sequence: CASSLVAGSANYGYTF.

The rearrangement joins TRBV1 to TRBJ2-7; the table names TRBD2, a call not compared with the DNA. TRBV1 is marked as a pseudogene. This CDR3 contains 15 residues. The CDR3 DNA follows: TGCACCAGCAGCCAAGGGTATTTGAGCTCCTACGAGCAGTACTTC. Protein sequence: CTSSQGYLSSYEQYF.